The 21 T cell receptor beta chains listed next were all sequenced from one sample in a study of T cell clonotyping in hematopoietic cell transplantation. The method was immunoSEQ multiplex PCR; TCRdb's version includes in-frame clones alone and lacks a portion of them. The sample holds 30,000 to 45,000 clones, 80% to 90% seen once. Sequencing was carried out using peripheral blood mononuclear cells. These receptors were collected from a woman in her thirties or forties in good health. Some clones in this sample may be carry-over from other donors' samples.

This chain uses TRBV30 with TRBJ2-5; D gene uncertain. With 0 bases removed from V and 7 bases from J, the gap between germline ends came to 15 bases. This CDR3 contains 14 residues. CDR1 is GTSNPN, CDR2 SVGIG, per germline (reference sequence). The CDR3: CAWSVRVPPATQYF. CDR3 nucleotides: TGTGCCTGGAGTGTACGTGTCCCGCCAGCGACCCAGTACTTC.

V usage is TRBV9 and J usage is TRBJ2-3, with D possibly TRBD2 on 5 matching bases. Trimming took 0 bases from V and 1 from J, leaving 9 bases between them. Germline V gives CDR1 SGDLS, CDR2 YYNGEE. The length of the CDR3 is 15 residues. CDR3: CASSVGGSGTDTQYF. The CDR3 nucleotides read TGTGCCAGCAGCGTAGGAGGGTCTGGCACAGATACGCAGTATTTT.

The rearrangement uses TRBV6-1 and TRBJ1-5; the match to TRBD1 covers 8 bases. The germline gives CDR1 MNHNS, CDR2 SASEGT. V lost 6 bases to trimming and J lost 3 bases; unmatched junction nucleotides: 7. The CDR3 loop spans 15 amino acids. CDR3 residues: CASRIQGGTNQPQHF. The CDR3 DNA is TGTGCCAGCAGGATACAGGGGGGCACCAATCAGCCCCAGCATTTT.

The rearrangement joins TRBV14 to TRBJ2-3; D remains unclear. Germline CDR1 SGHDN, CDR2 FVKESK. The CDR3 consists of 17 residues. The V and J ends lost 7 bases and 2 bases respectively, with 22 bases between them. CDR3 sequence reads: CASTPFRLTFITDTQYF. CDR3 sequence (DNA): TGTGCCAGCACCCCGTTTCGCCTAACTTTTATCACAGATACGCAGTATTTT.

CDR3 sequence: CASSRAPRTGLWQPQHF. CDR3 nucleotides: TGTGCCAGCAGTCGGGCCCCAAGGACAGGGCTATGGCAGCCCCAGCATTTT. V is TRBV2 and J is TRBJ1-5, with 8 nucleotides matching TRBD1. The germline V gene has CDR1 SNHLY and CDR2 FYNNEI. The CDR3 runs 17 residues. V dropped 5 bases and J dropped 7; count of bases not matched to a gene: 16.

V gene TRBV28 combines with J gene TRBJ2-7; 9 bases map to TRBD1. J gave up 4 bases and V 6 bases, and 1 base lay outside the gene matches. This CDR3 comprises 12 residues. Germline-derived CDR1 and CDR2 are MDHEN and SYDVKM. In DNA form, the CDR3 reads TGTGCCAGCAGGGACAGGGGTTACGAGCAGTACTTC. Protein: CASRDRGYEQYF. Full variable domain (outside the CDR3, taken from reference TRBV28 and TRBJ2-7): DVKVTQSSRYLVKRTGEKVFLECVQDMDHENMFWYRQDPGLGLRLIYFSYDVKMKEKGDIPEGYSVSREKKERFSLILESASTNQTSMYLCASRDRGYEQYFGPGTRLTVT.

This clone was counted a single time. The CDR3 is CASSPWPGGKNIQYF. The CDR3 nucleotides are TGTGCCAGCAGCCCCTGGCCAGGGGGCAAAAACATTCAGTACTTC. V and J are TRBV5-4 and TRBJ2-4; TRBD1 aligns across 7 bases. The germline V gene has CDR1 SGHNT and CDR2 YYREEE (reference sequence). Trimming took 4 bases from V and 3 from J; bases not matched to a gene: 7. The CDR3 covers 15 residues.

This clone is medium-sized (0.01 to 0.1%) by share. CDR3 DNA: TGTGCCAGCAGCCTCTATTACGAGCAGTACTTC. It is translated as CASSLYYEQYF. V usage is TRBV7-2 and J usage is TRBJ2-7; no definite D call. This CDR3 has 11 residues. The V gene lost 5 bases and the J gene lost 4 bases, with 6 bases spanning the gap. Germline V gene data show CDR1 as SGHTA and CDR2 as FQGNSA.

This clone was picked up a small number of times. The gene calls are TRBV27 and TRBJ1-2; D remains unclear. The germline CDR1 and CDR2 sequences are MNHEY and SMNVEV (reference sequence). V was cut by 5 bases and J by 0 bases, with 4 bases left in between. The length of the CDR3 is 12 residues. The CDR3 protein is CASSPSNYGYTF. The CDR3 nucleotides are TGTGCCAGCAGTCCGTCTAACTATGGCTACACCTTC.

There are a few counts of this clone. This sequence joins TRBV28 and TRBJ1-2; D not resolved. Trimming pared 6 bases from V and 3 bases from J, leaving 11 bases between. Germline CDR1 MDHEN, CDR2 SYDVKM. The CDR3 runs 13 residues. CDR3: CASSYSRDYGYTF. In nucleotides, the CDR3 is TGTGCCAGCAGCTATAGTAGGGACTATGGCTACACCTTC.

The gene calls are TRBV14 and TRBJ1-1; D is ambiguous. The germline V gene encodes CDR1 SGHDN and CDR2 FVKESK. V was clipped by 2 bases and J by 3 bases, with 7 bases between them. The CDR3 sequence is 13 residues long. In DNA, the CDR3 is TGTGCCAGCAGCCAACTTCGATACACTGAAGCTTTCTTT. Translation: CASSQLRYTEAFF.

The chain uses TRBV5-1 and TRBJ2-7, with 10 bases aligning to TRBD2. The CDR3 covers 14 residues. The V gene's germline CDR1 is SGHRS and CDR2 YFSETQ. V lost 5 bases to trimming and J lost 0 bases; unmatched junction nucleotides: 2. CDR3 in DNA: TGCGCCAGCAGACTAGCGGGATACTCCTACGAGCAGTACTTC. It encodes CASRLAGYSYEQYF.

The gene calls are TRBV5-1 and TRBJ1-2; 9 bases align to TRBD1. The CDR3 totals 16 residues. The V gene end was trimmed by 0 bases and the J gene end by 1 base; junction bases not matched to a gene: 4. Germline assignment: CDR1 SGHRS and CDR2 YFSETQ. The CDR3 DNA reads TGCGCCAGCAGCTTGGTCGCGACAGGGGGTAACTATGGCTACACCTTC. Amino acids: CASSLVATGGNYGYTF.

The V gene is TRBV28, the J gene TRBJ1-4, with D perhaps matching TRBD1 (6 bases). The germline gives CDR1 MDHEN, CDR2 SYDVKM. Trimming left V 6 bases short and J 4 bases short, with 12 bases between. The CDR3 length is 14 residues. In DNA, the CDR3 is TGTGCCAGCAGCTCAGGGGCGGTTAATGAAAAACTGTTTTTT. Translated, it gives CASSSGAVNEKLFF.

The rearrangement uses TRBV5-1 and TRBJ2-7, with TRBD1 matching over 8 bases. The V gene's germline CDR1 is SGHRS and CDR2 YFSETQ. The CDR3 has 14 residues. The V segment lost 6 bases and the J segment 3 bases; nucleotides outside the gene matches: 8. In DNA, the CDR3 is TGCGCCAGCACCCCTACGGGACAGGACTACGAGCAGTACTTC. It specifies CASTPTGQDYEQYF.

This clone came up a few times. The chain couples TRBV2 to TRBJ1-3; no firm D call. The CDR3 contains 14 residues. V was trimmed by 4 bases and J by 2 bases, leaving 9 bases between them. Germline V CDR1 and CDR2: SNHLY, FYNNEI. CDR3 in DNA: TGTGCCAGCAGTGTCCACAGCGCTGGAAACACCATATATTTT. Encoded protein: CASSVHSAGNTIYF.

The chain has TRBV21-1 and TRBJ1-3; the table assigns TRBD1, which was not confirmed against the DNA. TRBV21-1 is listed as a pseudogene. The CDR3 is 16 residues long. CDR3 nucleotide sequence: TGTGCCAGCAGCAAAAAGGTGGAGGACAGGGTTGACACCATATATTTT. Translated, it gives CASSKKVEDRVDTIYF.

V usage is TRBV30 and J usage is TRBJ1-2, with D possibly being TRBD1 (6 bases). Germline loops: CDR1 GTSNPN, CDR2 SVGIG (reference sequence). The CDR3 totals 14 residues. The V and J ends lost 2 bases and 8 bases respectively, with 18 bases between them. The CDR3: CAWSLGAGFGGYTF. In DNA, the CDR3 is TGTGCCTGGAGTCTGGGGGCGGGATTTGGAGGCTACACCTTC.

The chain combines TRBV7-2 with TRBJ2-1; no definite D call. The CDR3 runs 14 residues. The ends were cut back, 5 bases at V and 4 bases at J, with 12 bases in the middle. Germline lookup yields CDR1 SGHTA and CDR2 FQGNSA. CDR3 nucleotides: TGTGCCAGCAGCGCACAGACTTTGTACAATGAGCAGTTCTTC. Translation gives CASSAQTLYNEQFF. Combining the CDR3 with reference TRBV7-2 and TRBJ2-1 gives the whole variable domain GAGVSQSPSNKVTEKGKDVELRCDPISGHTALYWYRQSLGQGLEFLIYFQGNSAPDKSGLPSDRFSAERTGGSVSTLTIQRTQQEDSAVYLCASSAQTLYNEQFFGPGTRLTVL.

The V gene is TRBV5-1, the J gene TRBJ2-2; no definite D call. Germline CDR1 reads SGHRS; CDR2 reads YFSETQ. This CDR3 comprises 12 residues. Trimming cost V 5 bases and J 6 bases, with 8 bases left between them. CDR3 nucleotides: TGCGCCAGCAGAAGGAGTCCCGGGGAGCTGTTTTTT. It translates to CASRRSPGELFF. Looking up the rest from reference TRBV5-1 and TRBJ2-2 gives the full variable domain: KAGVTQTPRYLIKTRGQQVTLSCSPISGHRSVSWYQQTPGQGLQFLFEYFSETQRNKGNFPGRFSGRQFSNSRSEMNVSTLELGDSALYLCASRRSPGELFFGEGSRLTVL.

This sequence joins TRBV6-1 and TRBJ1-4, with TRBD1 matching over 10 bases. The CDR3 sequence is 16 residues long. Germline trimming cut 4 bases from V and 0 bases from J; bases unmatched to any gene: 2. The germline V gene encodes CDR1 MNHNS and CDR2 SASEGT. The CDR3 DNA is TGTGCCAGCAGTGGACAGGGGGCTGCAACTAATGAAAAACTGTTTTTT. Its protein product is CASSGQGAATNEKLFF.